The 5 T cell receptor beta chains below were found in one sample sequenced in a study of T cell changes during pregnancy in multiple sclerosis. TCRdb's copy holds only in-frame clones and misses some; the assay was immunoSEQ multiplex PCR. The table records 30,000 to 45,000 clones, approximately 90% of them present only once. This specimen was peripheral blood, taken before pregnancy. The receptors stem from a female donor with multiple sclerosis, enrolled in a pregnancy study.

This chain connects TRBV30 to TRBJ1-1; 9 bases are shared with TRBD1. Trimming cost V 5 bases and J 4 bases; bases outside gene matches: 2. The CDR3 covers 12 residues. Germline CDR1 reads GTSNPN; CDR2 reads SVGIG (reference sequence). The CDR3 loop reads CAWGDRATEAFF. Written as DNA, the CDR3 is TGTGCCTGGGGGGACAGGGCCACTGAAGCTTTCTTT.

The chain carries TRBV7-6 and TRBJ1-1, with 10 positions matching TRBD1. The CDR3 has 13 residues. The V and J ends lost 5 bases and 12 bases, in that order; junction bases with no gene match: 9. Germline values: CDR1 SGHVS, CDR2 FNYEAQ. The DNA for the CDR3 is TGTGCCAGCAGCCCCGAACCGGGACAGGGGACTTTCTTT. Translation gives CASSPEPGQGTFF.

V and J are TRBV19 and TRBJ2-1, with TRBD2 identical over 8 bases. CDR1 is LNHDA, CDR2 SQIVND, per germline (reference sequence). The ends lost 5 bases at V and 6 bases at J; junction bases unmatched: 9. CDR3 length: 15 amino acids. The CDR3 nucleotides read TGTGCCAGTAGTCCGGGGGGGGTCAGTTCCAATGAGCAGTTCTTC. The encoded protein is CASSPGGVSSNEQFF.

J is TRBJ2-7 and V is TRBV7-2; 12 positions agree with TRBD2. Losses at the gene ends were 5 bases for V and 3 bases for J; bases not matched to a gene: 2. Germline lookup yields CDR1 SGHTA and CDR2 FQGNSA. This CDR3 region has 14 residues. CDR3 sequence: CASSRGLAGYEQYF. Written as DNA, the CDR3 is TGTGCCAGCAGCCGGGGACTAGCGGGCTACGAGCAGTACTTC.

This clone has just a few counts. This chain joins TRBV29-1 and TRBJ1-1; 7 positions match TRBD1. This CDR3 has 13 amino acids. Germline V gene sequence: CDR1 SQVTM, CDR2 ANQGSEA. V lost 6 bases and J lost 3; bases outside the gene matches: 7. CDR3 DNA: TGCAGCGTACGGACAGGAGGGGACACTGAAGCTTTCTTT. Encoded protein: CSVRTGGDTEAFF.